Listed here is a single TCR beta chain. Its antigen is currently unknown. The record originates from a study of CXCR3-negative and CXCR3-positive naive CD8 T cells. About the study: For each library, about 1.5 +/- 0.3 million TRB reads were obtained, around 140 million in total. Study conclusions and caveats: Both of the naive subsets showed about the same high diversity, but memory CD8+ cells had much less. Similar TRBV-TRBJ usage characterized naive CXCR3-negative and CXCR3-positive cells; memory cells differed.

In preparing the TRB cDNA libraries, 5' RACE with UMI labels was used. TCRdb re-called the 5' RACE reads and gives one entry per CDR3 protein, without DNA. The listing records 20,000 to 25,000 distinct CDR3 sequences. The CDR3 is 12 amino acids. Germline V lookup: CDR1 SGDLS, CDR2 YYNGEE. The sorting of each CD8+ T cell subset was done in triplicate, at roughly 300,000 cells each. Source material: naive CXCR3- CD8+ T cells from blood. The subset denotes: CD45RO-CCR7+CD27+CD95- naive CD8+ T cells lacking CXCR3 (TNR3-). This sequence originates from a human donor in good health. Some clones in this sample may be carry-over from other donors' samples. The J gene is TRBJ2-7, the V gene TRBV9. The CDR3 reads CASSPGLYEQYF.